This T cell receptor (beta chain) emerged from a study of cytomegalovirus exposure and HLA in healthy donors. Study details: In a previous analysis, about 100 million unique TCR beta sequences were found from some 200 million T cells.

As regards this clone: Its target is unknown.

V gave up 5 bases and J gave up 2 bases; unmatched junction bases: 6. From germline, CDR1 is SGHRS and CDR2 YFSETQ. The CDR3 has 15 residues. Study-wide results and caveats: In a later analysis, at a false discovery rate of 0.05, over 15,000 TCR beta sequences matched HLA alleles. In an earlier analysis, productive rearrangement rates for most beta V segments clustered near 87% or 30%. In a later analysis, V- and J-gene trimming of beta chains associated with a DCLRE1C missense variant, replicated independently.

PCR was performed using 60 Vbeta and 13 Jbeta primers. This table comes from immunoSEQ multiplex PCR, and its TCRdb copy is limited to in-frame clones, with some not included. Its clone listing holds around 140,000 clones. The chain couples TRBV5-1 to TRBJ2-5; TRBD2 matches 10 bases. This sequence was found in a man aged 18-30 years in good health and CMV-seronegative. Sequencing was performed on PBMCs. This chain's CDR3 is CASSSTSGLQETQYF. The CDR3 region has the DNA TGCGCCAGCAGTTCGACTAGCGGGTTACAAGAGACCCAGTACTTC.